The TCR beta chain under discussion was sequenced for a study of Graves' ophthalmopathy and Graves' hyperthyroidism. Amplified TCR beta CDR3 regions were obtained using RNA transcripts as template. In the first round, RT-PCR was carried out with HTBI primers, and a multiplex PCR formed the second round. Each CDR3 protein gets one entry after TCRdb re-called the multiplex PCR reads with MiXCR. The sample records over a million distinct CDR3 sequences, roughly 35% being singletons. The CDR3 consists of 13 residues. Germline CDR1 is SNHLY and CDR2 is FYNNEI. At least ten counts were recorded for this clonotype. Relative to the germline gene, one junction end is altered; a read error may explain this.

This clonotype originated in an adult man with Graves' hyperthyroidism. Sequencing input: peripheral blood or thyroid tissue (not recorded which). The chain links TRBV2 to TRBJ2-6; D is uncertain. CDR3 nucleotides: TGCGCCAGCAGTGAAGCTGGGGCCAACGTCCTGACTTTC. Translation: CASSEAGANVLTF.